This T cell receptor (beta chain) was retrieved from a study of cytomegalovirus exposure and HLA in healthy donors. Background on the study: About 79 million unique TCRs from HLA-typed donors were held in an early data release. Within the Caucasian-associated ancestry cluster were around 80% of the roughly 360 genotyped donors. Study-wide points: V- and J-gene trimming of TCR beta was linked (in a later analysis) to a missense DCLRE1C variant.

The CDR3 runs 15 residues. Trimming cost V 3 bases and J 0 bases, with 12 bases left between them. CDR1 MGHRA and CDR2 YSYEKL come from the germline V gene. With respect to this clone: Its specificity is not known.

PCR employed 60 Vbeta and 13 Jbeta primers. Original analysis: Later work found around 85 million unique TCR beta chains, with some 11 million shared. Some clones are missing from TCRdb's copy, which holds only in-frame ones; the method was immunoSEQ multiplex PCR. The V and J calls and clone size are taken from that table; D and trimming were inferred from the DNA. The sample consists of hundreds of thousands of clones, approximately 90% of them appearing once. The sequence was collected from a woman younger than 30 in good health and CMV-seronegative. V and J are TRBV4-1 and TRBJ2-7, with D unclear. Sequenced sample: PBMCs. The CDR3 DNA is TGCGCCAGCAGCCATCCCGCGGAGCGCTCCTACGAGCAGTACTTC. It specifies CASSHPAERSYEQYF.